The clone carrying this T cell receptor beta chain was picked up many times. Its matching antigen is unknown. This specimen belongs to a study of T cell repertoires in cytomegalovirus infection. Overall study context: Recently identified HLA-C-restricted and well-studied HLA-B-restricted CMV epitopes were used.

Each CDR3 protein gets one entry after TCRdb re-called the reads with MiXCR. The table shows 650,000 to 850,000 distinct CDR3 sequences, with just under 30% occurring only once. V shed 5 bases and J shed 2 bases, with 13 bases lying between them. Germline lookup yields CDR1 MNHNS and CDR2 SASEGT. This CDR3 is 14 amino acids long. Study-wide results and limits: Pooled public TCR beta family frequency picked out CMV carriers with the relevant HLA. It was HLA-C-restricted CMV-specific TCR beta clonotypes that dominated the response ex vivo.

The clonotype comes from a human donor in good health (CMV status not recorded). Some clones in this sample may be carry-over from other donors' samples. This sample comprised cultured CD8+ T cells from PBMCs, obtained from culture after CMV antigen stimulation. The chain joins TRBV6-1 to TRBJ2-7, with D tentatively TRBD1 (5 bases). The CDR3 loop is CASSPEQETYEQYF. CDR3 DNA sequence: TGTGCCAGCAGTCCCGAACAGGAAACCTACGAGCAGTACTTC.